This T cell receptor (beta chain) is from a study of cytomegalovirus exposure and HLA in healthy donors. PCR amplification relied on 60 Vbeta primers (plus 13 Jbeta primers). Profiling relied on immunoSEQ multiplex PCR, and the TCRdb table lists in-frame clones only, not all of them. The table has roughly 93,000 clones, approximately 74% seen once. Study results and limitations: Beyond CMV serostatus, there was no information to go on about immune exposure.

Remarks on this clone: What it binds is unknown.

From germline, CDR1 is ENHRY and CDR2 SYGVKD. J lost 15 bases, V lost 2 bases, and 11 bases had no gene match. CDR3 length: 15 amino acids. The source material was PBMCs. This TCR came from a male donor in good health and CMV-seronegative. The chain employs TRBV10-3 and TRBJ2-1; 12 positions agree with TRBD2. The DNA of the CDR3 is TGTGCCATCAGTGAGCCTTCCCTAGCGGGAGGGAATCGGTTCTTC. Translating it yields CAISEPSLAGGNRFF.